Shown below are 24 T cell receptor beta chains from a single sample sequenced in a study of glioma-infiltrating T cells after dendritic cell vaccination listed by TCRdb under 2016. Library creation used the immunoSEQ multiplex PCR assay. TCRdb limited this immuneACCESS table to in-frame rearrangements with V and J called. A share of clones is missing; checked studies link under half to unresolved V genes, and the rest is unexplained. Across this sample there are around 96,000 clones, with about four fifths seen only once. Of the sample, roughly 5.6% is held by the ten largest clones. The specimen was blood, collected before dendritic cell vaccination. The receptors shown here come from a human donor with glioblastoma.

This clone is a singleton in its sample. V usage is TRBV6-1 and J usage is TRBJ1-1; D is ambiguous. The V and J ends lost 6 bases and 0 bases respectively, with 8 bases between them. Germline CDR1 MNHNS, CDR2 SASEGT. The CDR3 consists of 13 residues. This chain's CDR3 is CASSALMNTEAFF. The CDR3, as DNA: TGTGCCAGCAGCGCTCTAATGAACACTGAAGCTTTCTTT.

This clone occurred a few times. This sequence joins TRBV5-1 and TRBJ1-3; 9 bases are shared with TRBD1. The junction had 2 bases not matched to a gene; V was cut back by 1 base and J by 3 bases. This CDR3 has 15 residues. The germline CDR1 and CDR2 sequences are SGHRS and YFSETQ. CDR3 sequence (DNA): TGCGCCAGCAGCTTGCAGGGACAGGGTGGAAACACCATATATTTT. Its protein product is CASSLQGQGGNTIYF.

The chain is built from TRBV2 and TRBJ2-5; 9 positions match TRBD2. This CDR3 region has 14 residues. After removal of 10 bases from V and 0 bases from J, the junction contained 6 bases not matched to a gene. CDR1 and CDR2 from the germline V gene are SNHLY and FYNNEI. CDR3 DNA sequence: TGTGCCACAAGCGGGGGGCCTTACCAAGAGACCCAGTACTTC. Its protein is CATSGGPYQETQYF.

V and J are TRBV5-1 and TRBJ2-6; 7 bases match TRBD1. This CDR3 has 14 residues. Germline V gene data show CDR1 as SGHRS and CDR2 as YFSETQ. J was trimmed by 9 bases and V by 2 bases; bases with no gene match: 5. CDR3 DNA sequence: TGCGCCAGCAGCTTCCTCCGGGACAGCAACGTCCTGACTTTC. It codes for CASSFLRDSNVLTF.

This chain connects TRBV5-1 to TRBJ1-4, with D maybe TRBD1 (6 bases). Germline V CDR1 and CDR2: SGHRS, YFSETQ. The CDR3 consists of 14 residues. The V end was cut by 5 bases, the J end by 5 bases, with 13 bases between. The chain's CDR3 is CASSYRARNEKLFF. The CDR3 nucleotides are TGCGCCAGCAGTTACAGGGCTCGGAATGAAAAACTGTTTTTT.

This rearrangement joins TRBV30 to TRBJ2-5; the D gene is possibly TRBD2 (6 bases). Germline V gene lookup returns CDR1 GTSNPN and CDR2 SVGIG (reference sequence). V gave up 0 bases and J gave up 1 base, with 12 bases separating them. CDR3 length equals 15 residues. DNA of the CDR3: TGTGCCTGGAGTGTACCCGGCGGGACCCAAGAGACCCAGTACTTC. Protein product: CAWSVPGGTQETQYF.

This CDR3 is CAWSVLDRVGGQETQYF. Here the CDR3 DNA reads TGTGCCTGGAGTGTACTCGACAGGGTGGGTGGCCAAGAGACCCAGTACTTC. The rearrangement uses TRBV30 and TRBJ2-5; 7 bases are a match to TRBD1. The germline V gene encodes CDR1 GTSNPN and CDR2 SVGIG (reference sequence). Trimming removed 0 bases from V and 1 base from J; junction bases left unmatched: 11. The CDR3 has 17 amino acids.

The rearrangement links TRBV19 to TRBJ1-2; no definite D call. Germline CDR1 and CDR2: LNHDA and SQIVND (reference sequence). V lost 0 bases and J lost 9, with 14 bases in between. The CDR3 runs 14 residues. CDR3 loop: CASSIETWSDRYTF. The CDR3 bases are TGTGCCAGTAGTATAGAAACGTGGTCAGATCGCTACACCTTC.

This clone has more than one count but fewer than ten. The V call is TRBV7-9, the J call TRBJ1-6; no clear D. The CDR3 has 17 amino acids. The germline V and J ends were trimmed by 2 bases and 8 bases, with 19 bases remaining between them. The V gene's germline CDR1 is SEHNR and CDR2 FQNEAQ (reference sequence). CDR3 coding DNA: TGTGCCAGCAGCTTATTTCACTACGGGTCGGGTCATTCACCCCTCCACTTT. The encoded protein is CASSLFHYGSGHSPLHF.

The chain carries TRBV7-8 and TRBJ2-7; maybe TRBD1 (5 bases). Germline-derived CDR1 and CDR2 are SGHVS and FQNEAQ. Trimming removed 5 bases from V and 1 base from J, with 12 bases in between. The CDR3 consists of 14 residues. This CDR3 reads CASSLRTRSYEQYF. Written as DNA, the CDR3 is TGTGCCAGCAGCCTCCGGACACGGTCCTACGAGCAGTACTTC.

For this clone: Other DNA sequences in the sample encode the same CDR3. This rearrangement joins TRBV5-6 to TRBJ2-3; D is undetermined. V was shortened by 4 bases and J by 5 bases, with 5 bases between the two germline ends. The CDR3 runs to 11 residues. Germline V CDR1 and CDR2: SGHDT, YYEEEE. The CDR3 region is CASSLRDTQYF. The CDR3 nucleotides are TGTGCCAGCAGCCTTAGAGATACGCAGTATTTT. Full variable domain (outside the CDR3, taken from reference TRBV5-6 and TRBJ2-3): DAGVTQSPTHLIKTRGQQVTLRCSPKSGHDTVSWYQQALGQGPQFIFQYYEEEERQRGNFPDRFSGHQFPNYSSELNVNALLLGDSALYLCASSLRDTQYFGPGTRLTVL.

This clone turned up a few times. The V gene is TRBV11-3, the J gene TRBJ2-7, with TRBD2 as a possible D gene (6 bases). The V end lost 5 bases, the J end lost 6 bases, and 11 bases lay between the germline ends. CDR1 is SGHNT, CDR2 YENEEA, per germline. CDR3 length: 12 amino acids. CDR3 in amino acids: CASSLRGLEQYF. The CDR3 DNA is TGTGCCAGCAGCCTAAGGGGACTCGAGCAGTACTTC. The variable domain in full, completed from reference TRBV11-3 and TRBJ2-7, reads EAGVVQSPRYKIIEKKQPVAFWCNPISGHNTLYWYLQNLGQGPELLIRYENEEAVDDSQLPKDRFSAERLKGVDSTLKIQPAELGDSAVYLCASSLRGLEQYFGPGTRLTVT.

This clone occurred once. V usage is TRBV2 and J usage is TRBJ2-2; TRBD1 is a possible D gene (5 bases). Trimming took 7 bases from V and 6 from J, leaving 12 bases between them. Germline assignment: CDR1 SNHLY and CDR2 FYNNEI. This CDR3 contains 13 residues. CDR3 sequence: CASTRDHSGELFF. The CDR3 nucleotides are TGTGCCAGCACCAGGGATCACTCCGGGGAGCTGTTTTTT. Full variable domain (outside the CDR3, taken from reference TRBV2 and TRBJ2-2): EPEVTQTPSHQVTQMGQEVILRCVPISNHLYFYWYRQILGQKVEFLVSFYNNEISEKSEIFDDQFSVERPDGSNFTLKIRSTKLEDSAMYFCASTRDHSGELFFGEGSRLTVL.

The rearrangement links TRBV5-1 to TRBJ1-1; 9 bases fit TRBD1. Germline V CDR1 and CDR2: SGHRS, YFSETQ. The CDR3 loop spans 13 amino acids. The V segment lost 4 bases and the J segment 10 bases; nucleotides outside the gene matches: 8. CDR3 region: CASSPGQGISAFF. The CDR3 DNA reads TGCGCCAGCAGCCCGGGACAGGGAATCTCAGCTTTCTTT.

The V and J genes are TRBV5-1 and TRBJ2-3; TRBD2 matches 13 bases. V lost 3 bases and J lost 3; bases outside the gene matches: 1. Germline V CDR1 and CDR2: SGHRS, YFSETQ. The CDR3 has 15 amino acids. The CDR3 coding sequence is TGCGCCAGCAGCTCGGGACTAGCGGGGACAGATACGCAGTATTTT. This sequence encodes CASSSGLAGTDTQYF.

This clone was seen once. The chain couples TRBV9 to TRBJ1-2, with D tentatively TRBD1 (6 bases). The germline V and J ends were trimmed by 3 bases and 4 bases, with 10 bases remaining between them. The CDR3 is 13 residues long. The V gene's germline CDR1 is SGDLS and CDR2 YYNGEE. CDR3 protein: CASSATGFYGYTF. Here the CDR3 DNA reads TGTGCCAGCAGCGCGACAGGTTTCTATGGCTACACCTTC. Together with reference TRBV9 and TRBJ1-2, the CDR3 gives the full variable domain: DSGVTQTPKHLITATGQRVTLRCSPRSGDLSVYWYQQSLDQGLQFLIQYYNGEERAKGNILERFSAQQFPDLHSELNLSSLELGDSALYFCASSATGFYGYTFGSGTRLTVV.

The chain uses TRBV2 and TRBJ2-1; 10 nucleotides agree with TRBD2. This CDR3 has 13 amino acids. Trimming cost V 3 bases and J 9 bases; bases outside gene matches: 2. Germline V gives CDR1 SNHLY, CDR2 FYNNEI. The CDR3 loop reads CASSESGRAEQFF. The CDR3, as DNA: TGTGCCAGCAGTGAGAGCGGGAGGGCTGAGCAGTTCTTC. Complete variable domain (other parts from reference TRBV2 and TRBJ2-1): EPEVTQTPSHQVTQMGQEVILRCVPISNHLYFYWYRQILGQKVEFLVSFYNNEISEKSEIFDDQFSVERPDGSNFTLKIRSTKLEDSAMYFCASSESGRAEQFFGPGTRLTVL.

The chain joins TRBV5-4 to TRBJ2-3, with 7 bases fitting TRBD2. Germline V lookup: CDR1 SGHNT, CDR2 YYREEE (reference sequence). The CDR3 consists of 15 residues. Trimming took 3 bases from V and 0 from J; bases not matched to a gene: 4. The CDR3 spells CASSWGGSSTDTQYF. The CDR3 DNA reads as TGTGCCAGCAGCTGGGGGGGGAGTAGCACAGATACGCAGTATTTT.

The V gene is TRBV6-5, the J gene TRBJ2-1, with TRBD2 as a possible D gene (5 bases). This CDR3 spans 15 amino acids. The V gene's germline CDR1 is MNHEY and CDR2 SVGAGI. V lost 5 bases and J lost 6, with 17 bases in between. The CDR3 region is CASSKDFMGFNEQFF. The CDR3 DNA sequence: TGTGCCAGCAGTAAGGACTTCATGGGATTCAATGAGCAGTTCTTC.

The chain combines TRBV5-4 with TRBJ1-1; the D is unclear. V dropped 1 base and J dropped 5 bases, with 15 bases sitting between them. This CDR3 spans 15 amino acids. Looked up from germline, CDR1 is SGHNT and CDR2 is YYREEE (reference sequence). For the CDR3, the DNA is TGTGCCAGCAGCTTGAACGTCGTATCGGGGACTGAAGCTTTCTTT. It yields the protein CASSLNVVSGTEAFF.

This clone was observed a few times. V gene TRBV6-6 combines with J gene TRBJ2-5; D is uncertain. The CDR3 runs 12 residues. CDR1 MNHNY and CDR2 SVGAGI come from the germline V gene (reference sequence). V was clipped by 8 bases and J by 4 bases, with 11 bases between them. The DNA of the CDR3 is TGTGCCAGCTATGAGAGCGTAGAGACCCAGTACTTC. Translated: CASYESVETQYF.

This clone was observed a single time. This chain uses TRBV10-3 with TRBJ2-7; 7 bases map to TRBD2. Losses at the gene ends were 6 bases for V and 6 bases for J; bases not matched to a gene: 11. The CDR3 loop spans 14 amino acids. Germline loops: CDR1 ENHRY, CDR2 SYGVKD. The chain's CDR3 is CAISLGTISREQYF. CDR3 DNA sequence: TGTGCCATCAGCCTGGGGACTATTTCTCGCGAGCAGTACTTC.

This clone was seen a single time. The chain has TRBV6-5 and TRBJ1-1; 7 bases align to TRBD1. This CDR3 region has 15 residues. Germline CDR1 MNHEY, CDR2 SVGAGI. Trimming at V came to 10 bases and at J to 0 bases, leaving 11 bases not matched to a gene. The CDR3: CATQRDRLMNTEAFF. DNA for the CDR3: TGTGCCACTCAGAGGGACAGACTCATGAACACTGAAGCTTTCTTT.

This clone was seen a handful of times. The rearrangement joins TRBV28 to TRBJ2-2, with 10 bases matching TRBD2. The CDR3 extends over 20 amino acids. J was trimmed by 0 bases and V by 6 bases; bases with no gene match: 16. Germline assignment: CDR1 MDHEN and CDR2 SYDVKM. DNA for the CDR3: TGTGCCAGCAGCCTCACGGGGCTAGCGGGAGTCTCCTCGAACACCGGGGAGCTGTTTTTT. Translated, it gives CASSLTGLAGVSSNTGELFF.